Included here is one T cell receptor beta chain sequence, with context. Its specificity is unknown. Libraries were prepared by immunoSEQ multiplex PCR; TCRdb keeps only in-frame clonotypes and omits some of them. The sample shows approximately 150,000 clones, 87% of them seen only once. The entry originates in a study of cytomegalovirus exposure and HLA in healthy donors. Whole-study context: The platform used for the approximately 120 validation repertoires matched that of the 650 to 750 first-cohort repertoires, a later analysis reported. Study-wide findings and caveats: The classifier reportedly diagnosed cytomegalovirus status with high sensitivity and specificity. The dataset shows that most TCR sequences were rare, while some public TCRs occurred in many donors. The CMV antigen specificity of a few CMV-associated chains was confirmed through in vitro analysis.

The V gene's germline CDR1 is GTSNPN and CDR2 SVGIG (reference sequence). Trimming cost V 2 bases and J 7 bases, with 11 bases left between them. The CDR3 is 13 amino acids. The rearrangement links TRBV30 to TRBJ2-2, with a tentative D call TRBD2 (6 bases). Sequenced input: PBMCs. This clonotype was sampled from a man between 18 and 29 years old in good health and CMV-seropositive. CDR3 sequence: CAWSRESHGELFF. For the CDR3, the DNA is TGTGCCTGGAGTCGGGAGTCCCACGGGGAGCTGTTTTTT.